What follows is one T cell receptor (beta chain) and its context. What it binds is not known. The CDR3 has 13 amino acids. V was cut by 2 bases and J by 5 bases, with 10 bases left in between. Germline V gene lookup returns CDR1 MGHRA and CDR2 YSYEKL. The data are from a study of T cell repertoires in cytomegalovirus infection. About the study: Recently identified HLA-C-restricted CMV epitopes were among the peptides used.

Overall study findings and caveats: Cumulated frequencies of public TCR beta families served to identify carriers of CMV plus the relevant HLA. In two of eight donors, the top clonotype was HLA-C-restricted CMV-specific.

TCRdb reprocessed the reads with MiXCR, giving one entry per CDR3 protein. The data show 650,000 to 850,000 distinct CDR3 sequences, approximately 32% seen once. The source was cultured CD8+ T cells from PBMCs, collected from culture after CMV antigen stimulation. The chain combines TRBV4-1 with TRBJ2-7; tentatively, D is TRBD1 (5 bases). This TCR was recovered from a human donor in good health (CMV status not recorded). Some clones in this sample may be carry-over from other donors' samples. The CDR3 DNA is TGCGCCAGCAGCCAAAATTGGGGCGACGAGCAGTACGTC. This translates into CASSQNWGDEQYV.